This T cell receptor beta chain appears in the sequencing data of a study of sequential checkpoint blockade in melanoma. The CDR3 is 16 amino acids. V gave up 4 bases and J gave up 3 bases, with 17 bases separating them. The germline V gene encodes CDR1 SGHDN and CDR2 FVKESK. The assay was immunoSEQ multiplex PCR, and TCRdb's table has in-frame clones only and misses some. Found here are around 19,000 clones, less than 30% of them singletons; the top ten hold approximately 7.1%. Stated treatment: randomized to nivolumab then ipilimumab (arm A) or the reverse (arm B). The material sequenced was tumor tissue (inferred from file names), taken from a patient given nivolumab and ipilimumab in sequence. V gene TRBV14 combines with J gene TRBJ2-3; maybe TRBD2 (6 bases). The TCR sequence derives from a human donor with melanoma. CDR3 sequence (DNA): TGTGCCAGCAGCCCCGGGACTGCCACATATACAGATACGCAGTATTTT. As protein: CASSPGTATYTDTQYF.